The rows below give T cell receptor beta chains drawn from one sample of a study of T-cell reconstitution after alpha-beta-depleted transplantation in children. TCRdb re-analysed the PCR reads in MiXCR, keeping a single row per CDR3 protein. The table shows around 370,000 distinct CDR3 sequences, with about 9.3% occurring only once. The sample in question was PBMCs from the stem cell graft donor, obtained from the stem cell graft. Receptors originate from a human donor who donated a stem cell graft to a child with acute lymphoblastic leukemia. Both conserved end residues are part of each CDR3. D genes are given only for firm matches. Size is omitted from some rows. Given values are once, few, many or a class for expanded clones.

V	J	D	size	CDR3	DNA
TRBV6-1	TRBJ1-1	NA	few	CASSEAGSTTEAFF	TGTGCCAGCAGTGAAGCCGGAAGTACCACTGAAGCTTTCTTT
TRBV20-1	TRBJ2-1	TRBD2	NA	CSATTGTSGEWDEQFF	TGCAGTGCTACAACCGGGACTAGCGGGGAGTGGGATGAGCAGTTCTTC
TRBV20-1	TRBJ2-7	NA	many	CSARVGNYEQYF	TGCAGTGCTAGAGTCGGAAACTACGAGCAGTACTTC
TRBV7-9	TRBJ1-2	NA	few	CASSLYVGGENYGYTF	TGTGCCAGCAGCTTATATGTAGGAGGGGAGAACTATGGCTACACCTTC
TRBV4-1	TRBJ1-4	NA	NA	CASSQEIGTLNEKLFF	TGCGCCAGCAGCCAAGAGATTGGGACCCTTAATGAAAAACTGTTTTTT
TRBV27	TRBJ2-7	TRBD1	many	CASSFMGTGTYEQYF	TGTGCCAGCAGTTTTATGGGGACAGGGACCTACGAGCAGTACTTC
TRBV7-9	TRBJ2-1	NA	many	CASSSELDNEQFF	TGTGCCAGCAGCTCAGAACTAGACAATGAGCAGTTCTTC
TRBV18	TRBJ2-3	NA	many	CASGDGSSTDTQYF	TGTGCCAGCGGGGACGGCTCTAGCACAGATACGCAGTATTTT
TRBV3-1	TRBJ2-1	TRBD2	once	CATSKGLAGGVEQFF	TGTGCCACCAGCAAAGGACTAGCGGGAGGAGTTGAGCAGTTCTTC
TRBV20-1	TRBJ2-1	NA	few	CSATRRVTYNEQFF	TGCAGTGCCACCCGGAGGGTCACCTACAATGAGCAGTTCTTC
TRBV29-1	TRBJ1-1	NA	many	CSVVTTLNTEAFF	TGCAGCGTCGTGACGACCCTGAACACTGAAGCTTTCTTT
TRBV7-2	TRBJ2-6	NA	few	CASSLALWRNRASSGANVLTF	TGTGCCAGCAGCTTAGCGCTATGGAGGAACAGGGCGTCTTCTGGGGCCAACGTCCTGACTTTC
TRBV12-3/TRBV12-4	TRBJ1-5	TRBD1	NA	CASSPNRGDQPQHF	TGTGCCAGCAGCCCGAACAGGGGCGATCAGCCCCAGCATTTT
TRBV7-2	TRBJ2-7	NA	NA	CASSLGGRRYEQYF	TGTGCCAGCAGCTTGGGGGGCAGGAGATACGAGCAGTACTTC
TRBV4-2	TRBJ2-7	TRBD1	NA	CASSQEGQGVWEQYF	TGTGCCAGCAGCCAAGAGGGACAGGGAGTTTGGGAGCAGTACTTC
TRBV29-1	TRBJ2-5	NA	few	CSVEDRRYQETQYF	TGCAGCGTTGAAGACCGCCGGTACCAAGAGACCCAGTACTTC
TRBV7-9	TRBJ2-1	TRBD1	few	CASSRIGDRPIGSYNEQFF	TGTGCCAGCAGCCGTATTGGGGACAGGCCAATTGGCTCTTACAATGAGCAGTTCTTC
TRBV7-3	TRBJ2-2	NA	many	CASSLTPGELFF	TGTGCCAGCAGCTTAACCCCCGGGGAGCTGTTTTTT
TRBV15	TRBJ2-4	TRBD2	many	CATSRDGASGRYF	TGTGCCACCAGCAGAGATGGTGCTAGCGGGAGGTACTTC
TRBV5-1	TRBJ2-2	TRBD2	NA	CASSLSAAGANTGELFF	TGCGCCAGCAGCTTGTCCGCAGCGGGAGCGAACACCGGGGAGCTGTTTTTT
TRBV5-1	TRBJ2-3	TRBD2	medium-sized	CASSRLAGGPDTQYF	TGCGCCAGCAGCCGACTCGCGGGAGGGCCAGATACGCAGTATTTT
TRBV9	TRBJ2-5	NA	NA	CASSVDLGRQETQYF	TGTGCCAGCAGCGTAGATCTGGGGCGCCAAGAGACCCAGTACTTC
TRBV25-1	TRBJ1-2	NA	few	CASSFDPALYGYTF	TGTGCCAGCAGCTTCGACCCCGCCCTATATGGCTACACCTTC
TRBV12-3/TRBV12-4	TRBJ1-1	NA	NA	CASRPTGNTEAFF	TGTGCCAGCAGACCTACAGGGAACACTGAAGCTTTCTTT
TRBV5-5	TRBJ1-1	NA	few	CASSGPDTEAFF	TGTGCCAGCAGCGGACCGGACACTGAAGCTTTCTTT
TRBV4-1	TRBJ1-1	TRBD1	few	CASSQVLTKGTGDQAFF	TGCGCCAGCAGCCAAGTTTTGACCAAGGGCACAGGGGACCAAGCTTTCTTT
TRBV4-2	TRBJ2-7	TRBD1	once	CASSFFVSLPLGQGANEQYF	TGTGCCAGCAGCTTCTTTGTCTCCTTACCTTTGGGACAGGGGGCGAATGAGCAGTACTTC
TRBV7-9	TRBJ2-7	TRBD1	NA	CASSVTTGTGSYEQYF	TGTGCCAGCAGCGTAACCACCGGGACAGGTTCTTACGAGCAGTACTTC
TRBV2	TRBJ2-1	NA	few	CASKLSESSYNEQFF	TGTGCCAGCAAACTATCGGAGAGCTCCTACAATGAGCAGTTCTTC
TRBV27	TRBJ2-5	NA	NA	CASSLWPRGETQYF	TGTGCCAGCAGTTTATGGCCTAGGGGGGAGACCCAGTACTTC
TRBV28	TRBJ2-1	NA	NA	CASNRPWGSYNEQFF	TGTGCCAGCAACCGGCCCTGGGGCTCCTACAATGAGCAGTTCTTC
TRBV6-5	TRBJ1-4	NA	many	CASSSRRTTNEKLFF	TGTGCCAGCAGTTCCCGACGGACAACTAATGAAAAACTGTTTTTT
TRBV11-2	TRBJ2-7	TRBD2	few	CASSFRRESSYEQYF	TGTGCCAGCAGCTTCAGGCGGGAGAGCTCCTACGAGCAGTACTTC
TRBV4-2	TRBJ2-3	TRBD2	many	CASSRGEGLETDTQYF	TGTGCCAGCAGCCGGGGGGAGGGGTTGGAAACAGATACGCAGTATTTT
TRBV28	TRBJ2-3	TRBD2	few	CASQSGGPGDTQYF	TGTGCCAGCCAGTCGGGAGGGCCGGGCGATACGCAGTATTTT
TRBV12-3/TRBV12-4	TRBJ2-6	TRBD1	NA	CASSSSGTGVSGANVLTF	TGTGCCAGCAGTTCATCCGGGACAGGGGTATCTGGGGCCAACGTCCTGACTTTC
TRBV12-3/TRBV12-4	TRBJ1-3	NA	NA	CASSFMGLAGNTIYF	TGTGCCAGCAGTTTCATGGGGCTCGCTGGAAACACCATATATTTT
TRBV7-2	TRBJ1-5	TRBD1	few	CASSTRQGINSNQPQHF	TGTGCCAGCAGCACCCGACAGGGAATAAATAGCAATCAGCCCCAGCATTTT
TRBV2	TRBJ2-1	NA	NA	CASSEGRYSYNEQFF	TGTGCCAGCAGTGAAGGGCGGTACTCCTACAATGAGCAGTTCTTC
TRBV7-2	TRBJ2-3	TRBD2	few	CASSVTSGRLNTQYF	TGTGCCAGCAGCGTGACTAGCGGGAGGTTAAATACGCAGTATTTT
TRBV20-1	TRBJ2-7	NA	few	CSAEPSPLSGILTYEQYF	TGCAGTGCCGAGCCCTCCCCTTTATCGGGAATACTAACCTACGAGCAGTACTTC
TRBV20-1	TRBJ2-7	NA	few	CSAGLGRLLPYEQYF	TGCAGTGCTGGGCTCGGGCGCCTACTTCCCTACGAGCAGTACTTC
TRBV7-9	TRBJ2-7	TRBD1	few	CASSATGGQRVYEQYF	TGTGCCAGCAGCGCCACAGGGGGCCAGAGGGTCTACGAGCAGTACTTC
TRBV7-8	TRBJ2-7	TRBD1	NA	CASSRPPGTGGIEQYF	TGTGCCAGCAGCCGGCCGCCGGGGACAGGGGGAATCGAGCAGTACTTC
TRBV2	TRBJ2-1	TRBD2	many	CASRGLAGVYNEQFF	TGTGCCAGCAGAGGACTAGCGGGCGTCTACAATGAGCAGTTCTTC
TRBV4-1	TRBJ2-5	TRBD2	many	CASSQYGLAGQGEETQYF	TGCGCCAGCAGCCAATACGGACTAGCGGGACAAGGCGAAGAGACCCAGTACTTC
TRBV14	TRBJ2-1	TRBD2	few	CASSRTGLAGYNEQFF	TGTGCCAGCAGCCGCACTGGACTAGCGGGCTACAATGAGCAGTTCTTC
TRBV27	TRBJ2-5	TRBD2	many	CASSFSGRVQTQYF	TGTGCCAGCAGTTTTAGCGGGAGAGTTCAGACCCAGTACTTC
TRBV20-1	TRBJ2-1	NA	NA	CSAIHNEQFF	TGCAGTGCCATTCACAATGAGCAGTTCTTC
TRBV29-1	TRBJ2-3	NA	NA	CSVERRDTQYF	TGCAGCGTTGAAAGGAGGGATACGCAGTATTTT
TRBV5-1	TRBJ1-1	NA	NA	CASSPSWTNTEAFF	TGCGCCAGCAGCCCAAGCTGGACGAACACTGAAGCTTTCTTT
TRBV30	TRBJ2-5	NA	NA	CAWSGWGATKTQYF	TGTGCCTGGAGTGGTTGGGGGGCCACTAAGACCCAGTACTTC
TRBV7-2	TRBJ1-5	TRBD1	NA	CASSLLGQGARQPQHF	TGTGCCAGCAGCTTATTAGGACAGGGGGCTCGGCAGCCCCAGCATTTT
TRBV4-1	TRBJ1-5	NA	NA	CASSQVARAANQPQHF	TGCGCCAGCAGCCAAGTGGCGCGGGCCGCCAATCAGCCCCAGCATTTT
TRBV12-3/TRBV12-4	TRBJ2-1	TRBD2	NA	CASTMGLPVYEQFF	TGTGCCAGCACCATGGGACTACCGGTCTATGAGCAGTTCTTC